These 15 T cell receptor beta chains were all obtained from the same sample, sequenced in a study of blood T cell repertoires in COVID-19. Clones were read by immunoSEQ multiplex PCR, and TCRdb kept only the in-frame ones, dropping some. This repertoire shows over 400,000 clones, less than 90% found once; its top ten account for roughly 7.4%. Material: peripheral blood. These receptor sequences come from a woman in her 50s with COVID-19, enrolled during active disease.

This clone was observed once. The rearrangement links TRBV6-5 to TRBJ1-1, with 8 nucleotides matching TRBD1. Unmatched junction bases numbered 7, after V lost 6 bases and J lost 4 bases. CDR1 and CDR2 from the germline V gene are MNHEY and SVGAGI. The CDR3 loop spans 14 amino acids. CDR3 region: CASSLGQGSTEAFF. In DNA form, the CDR3 reads TGTGCCAGCAGCCTAGGACAGGGAAGCACTGAAGCTTTCTTT.

The genes are TRBV11-1 and TRBJ2-5; 10 bases map to TRBD2. V trimming: 4 bases; J trimming: 5 bases; junction bases outside the gene matches: 10. CDR1 and CDR2 (germline): SGHAT, FQDESV (reference sequence). This CDR3 has 16 residues. CDR3: CASSSQRGGPGETQYF. CDR3 DNA sequence: TGTGCCAGCAGCTCTCAGCGGGGGGGGCCTGGGGAGACCCAGTACTTC.

CDR3 loop: CASRGQVAGANVLTF. CDR3 DNA sequence: TGTGCCAGCAGGGGACAGGTGGCGGGGGCCAACGTCCTGACTTTC. The V and J genes are TRBV27 and TRBJ2-6; 8 nucleotides agree with TRBD1. The CDR3 contains 15 residues. Germline loops: CDR1 MNHEY, CDR2 SMNVEV (reference sequence). V trimming: 6 bases; J trimming: 4 bases; junction bases outside the gene matches: 5.

This chain connects TRBV27 to TRBJ1-2, with a weak D call TRBD1 (6 bases). The V gene lost 5 bases and the J gene lost 5 bases, with 21 bases spanning the gap. CDR1 is MNHEY and CDR2 is SMNVEV in the germline V gene (reference sequence). The CDR3 totals 16 residues. The CDR3 sequence is CASSPSNWGRYYGYTF. In nucleotides, the CDR3 is TGTGCCAGCAGTCCTAGCAATTGGGGGCGATATTATGGCTACACCTTC.

About this clone: One end of the junction varies from germline; a read error may be responsible. The chain has TRBV27 and TRBJ2-7, with 8 bases matching TRBD1. The CDR3 is 14 residues long. Germline V gene sequence: CDR1 MNHEY, CDR2 SMNVEV (reference sequence). The CDR3 DNA is TGTGCCAGCAGTTCGACAGGGGACGCCTACGGGCAGTACTTC. Translated: CASSSTGDAYGQYF.

The chain employs TRBV18 and TRBJ1-1, with D perhaps matching TRBD1 (5 bases). The CDR3 contains 15 residues. Trimming stripped 6 bases from V and 4 bases from J, with 18 bases between. CDR1 is KGHSH, CDR2 LQKENI, per germline. The CDR3 DNA follows: TGTGCCAGCTCCCCCTCGGGGGAAGTTTCCACTGAAGCTTTCTTT. Protein product: CASSPSGEVSTEAFF.

The chain has TRBV6-2 or TRBV6-3 and TRBJ2-3; D gene ambiguous. From germline, CDR1 is MNHEY and CDR2 SVGEGT. The CDR3 is 13 residues long. V lost 4 bases to trimming and J lost 2 bases, with 7 bases between them. The CDR3 DNA reads TGTGCCAGCAGTTTGGGCCCCACAGATACGCAGTATTTT. Protein: CASSLGPTDTQYF.

The gene calls are TRBV6-6 and TRBJ1-1; D might be TRBD1 (6 bases). CDR3 length: 14 amino acids. In germline, CDR1 is MNHNY, CDR2 SVGAGI (reference sequence). V lost 6 bases to trimming and J lost 6 bases, with 17 bases between them. This chain's CDR3 is CASRAGQRLSEAFF. The CDR3 coding sequence is TGTGCCAGCAGAGCGGGACAAAGGCTCTCTGAAGCTTTCTTT.

The chain employs TRBV29-1 and TRBJ2-4, with D possibly TRBD1 on 6 matching bases. The CDR3 length is 17 residues. Germline V lookup: CDR1 SQVTM, CDR2 ANQGSEA. V gave up 8 bases and J gave up 0 bases, with 23 bases separating them. The CDR3 sequence is CSPGIQGASRAKNIQYF. The CDR3 DNA follows: TGCAGCCCGGGTATACAGGGCGCTTCCAGAGCCAAAAACATTCAGTACTTC.

This chain links TRBV3-1 (or the pseudogene TRBV3-2) with TRBJ1-5, with 7 bases matching TRBD1. The V and J ends lost 1 base and 2 bases, in that order; junction bases with no gene match: 2. The CDR3 covers 15 residues. Germline V gene data show CDR1 as LGHDT and CDR2 as YNNKEL (reference sequence). CDR3 residues: CASSQAGTGNQPQHF. The DNA for the CDR3 is TGTGCCAGCAGCCAAGCGGGGACAGGCAATCAGCCCCAGCATTTT.

This clone has a single count. V and J are TRBV19 and TRBJ1-2, with unresolved D. V was trimmed by 3 bases and J by 8 bases, leaving 10 bases between them. CDR3 size: 12 residues. CDR1 is LNHDA, CDR2 SQIVND, per germline (reference sequence). CDR3 sequence reads: CASSIAAGGYTF. In DNA, the CDR3 is TGTGCCAGTAGTATCGCGGCGGGCGGCTACACCTTC. Full variable domain (remainder filled in from reference TRBV19 and TRBJ1-2): DGGITQSPKYLFRKEGQNVTLSCEQNLNHDAMYWYRQDPGQGLRLIYYSQIVNDFQKGDIAEGYSVSREKKESFPLTVTSAQKNPTAFYLCASSIAAGGYTFGSGTRLTVV.

The chain has TRBV7-2 and TRBJ1-2; D possibly corresponds to TRBD1 (6 bases). The CDR3 runs to 19 residues. Germline CDR1 reads SGHTA; CDR2 reads FQGNSA. V was pared by 4 bases and J by 4 bases, with 28 bases between. This chain's CDR3 is CASSSYPGTPYRFSYGYTF. In DNA, the CDR3 is TGTGCCAGCAGCTCCTACCCCGGGACACCCTATCGTTTTAGCTATGGCTACACCTTC.

On this clone itself: Other DNA variants within this sample encode the same CDR3. The chain has TRBV5-1 and TRBJ1-2; the D is unclear. Trimming removed 4 bases at V and 4 bases at J, with 11 bases between. There are 13 residues in the CDR3. CDR1 SGHRS and CDR2 YFSETQ come from the germline V gene. Here the CDR3 DNA reads TGCGCCAGCAGCCTAGAGGGCGTCTATGGCTACACCTTC. Amino acids: CASSLEGVYGYTF.

This CDR3 is CASSPKDKRGYTF. Written as DNA, the CDR3 is TGTGCCAGCAGCCCTAAGGACAAGAGGGGCTACACCTTC. J is TRBJ1-2 and V is TRBV12-3 or TRBV12-4; a weak D match, TRBD1 (5 bases). The CDR3 consists of 13 residues. The V end lost 6 bases, the J end lost 8 bases, and 16 bases lay between the germline ends.

The rearrangement joins TRBV6-5 to TRBJ2-7; 10 bases map to TRBD1. CDR1 is MNHEY and CDR2 is SVGAGI in the germline V gene. The CDR3 length is 14 residues. V trimming: 4 bases; J trimming: 3 bases; junction bases outside the gene matches: 3. In DNA form, the CDR3 reads TGTGCCAGCAGTTTCCGGGACAGGGGCTACGAGCAGTACTTC. Protein: CASSFRDRGYEQYF.